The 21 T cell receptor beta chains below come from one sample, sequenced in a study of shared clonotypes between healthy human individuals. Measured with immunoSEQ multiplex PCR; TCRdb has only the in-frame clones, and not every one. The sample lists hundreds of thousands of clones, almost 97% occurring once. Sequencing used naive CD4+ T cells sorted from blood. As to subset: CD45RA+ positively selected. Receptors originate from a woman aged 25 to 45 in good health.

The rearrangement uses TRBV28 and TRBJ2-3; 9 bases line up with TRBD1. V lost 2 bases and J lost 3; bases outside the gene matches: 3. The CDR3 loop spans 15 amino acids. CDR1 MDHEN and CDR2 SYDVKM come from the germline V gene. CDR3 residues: CASSLRQGETDTQYF. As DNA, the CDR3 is TGTGCCAGCAGTTTAAGACAGGGGGAGACAGATACGCAGTATTTT.

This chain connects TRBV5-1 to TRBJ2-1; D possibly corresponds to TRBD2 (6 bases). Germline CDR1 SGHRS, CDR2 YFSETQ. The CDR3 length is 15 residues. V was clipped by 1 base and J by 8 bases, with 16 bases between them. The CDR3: CASSLSGEAHDEQFF. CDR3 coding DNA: TGCGCCAGCAGCTTGAGTGGGGAGGCCCACGATGAGCAGTTCTTC.

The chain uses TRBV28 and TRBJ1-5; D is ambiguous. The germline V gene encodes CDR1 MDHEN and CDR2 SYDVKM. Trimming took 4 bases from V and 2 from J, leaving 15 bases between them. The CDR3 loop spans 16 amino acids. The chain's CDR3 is CASSSAEGMGNQPQHF. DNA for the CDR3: TGTGCCAGCAGTTCAGCGGAGGGTATGGGCAATCAGCCCCAGCATTTT.

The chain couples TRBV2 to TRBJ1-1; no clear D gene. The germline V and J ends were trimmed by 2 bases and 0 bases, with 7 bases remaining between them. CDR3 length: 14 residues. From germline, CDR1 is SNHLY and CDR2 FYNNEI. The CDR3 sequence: CASSEQGLNTEAFF. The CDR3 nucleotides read TGTGCCAGCAGTGAACAAGGGTTGAACACTGAAGCTTTCTTT.

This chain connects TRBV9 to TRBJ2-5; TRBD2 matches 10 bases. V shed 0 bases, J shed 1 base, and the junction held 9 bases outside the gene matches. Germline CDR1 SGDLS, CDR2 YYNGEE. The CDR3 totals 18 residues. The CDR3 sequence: CASSVGASGRISQETQYF. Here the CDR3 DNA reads TGTGCCAGCAGCGTAGGGGCTAGCGGGAGAATATCCCAAGAGACCCAGTACTTC.

CDR3 in amino acids: CASSVSRGLWEKLFF. The CDR3 DNA follows: TGTGCCAGCAGTGTTTCCAGGGGGCTTTGGGAAAAACTGTTTTTT. The V gene is TRBV2, the J gene TRBJ1-4, with 8 bases lining up with TRBD1. This CDR3 spans 15 amino acids. Germline CDR1 reads SNHLY; CDR2 reads FYNNEI. V was clipped by 4 bases and J by 8 bases; unmatched bases: 9.

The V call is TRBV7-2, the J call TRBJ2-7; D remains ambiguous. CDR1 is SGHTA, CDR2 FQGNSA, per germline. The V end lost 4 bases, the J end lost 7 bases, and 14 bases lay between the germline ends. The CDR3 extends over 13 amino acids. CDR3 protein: CASSSISVSEQYF. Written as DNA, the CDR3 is TGTGCCAGCAGCTCAATCTCGGTTAGTGAGCAGTACTTC.

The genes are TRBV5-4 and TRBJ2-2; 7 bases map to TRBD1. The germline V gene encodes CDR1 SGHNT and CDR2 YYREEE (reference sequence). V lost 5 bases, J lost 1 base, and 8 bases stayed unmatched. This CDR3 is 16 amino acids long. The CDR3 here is CASRKGQWGNTGELFF. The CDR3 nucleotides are TGTGCCAGCAGGAAGGGACAGTGGGGGAACACCGGGGAGCTGTTTTTT.

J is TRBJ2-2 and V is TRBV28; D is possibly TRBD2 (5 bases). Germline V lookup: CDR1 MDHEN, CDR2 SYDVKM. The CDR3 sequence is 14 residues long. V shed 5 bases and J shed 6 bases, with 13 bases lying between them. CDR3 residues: CASSIHPSPGELFF. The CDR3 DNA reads TGTGCCAGCAGTATACACCCTAGCCCCGGGGAGCTGTTTTTT.

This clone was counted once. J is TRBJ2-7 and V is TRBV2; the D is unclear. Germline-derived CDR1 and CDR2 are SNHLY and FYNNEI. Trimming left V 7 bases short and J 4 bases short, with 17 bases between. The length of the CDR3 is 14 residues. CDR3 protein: CASNGVGFSYEQYF. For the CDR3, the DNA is TGTGCCAGCAACGGAGTTGGGTTTTCGTACGAGCAGTACTTC.

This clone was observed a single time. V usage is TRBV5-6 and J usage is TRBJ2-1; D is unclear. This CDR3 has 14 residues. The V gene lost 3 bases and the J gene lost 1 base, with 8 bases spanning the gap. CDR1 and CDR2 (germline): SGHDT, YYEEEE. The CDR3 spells CASSYGASYNEQFF. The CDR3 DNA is TGTGCCAGCAGCTATGGAGCGTCCTACAATGAGCAGTTCTTC.

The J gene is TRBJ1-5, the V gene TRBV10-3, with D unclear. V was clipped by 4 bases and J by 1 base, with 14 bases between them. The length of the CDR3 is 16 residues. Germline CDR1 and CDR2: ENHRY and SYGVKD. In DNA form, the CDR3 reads TGTGCCATCAGTGTCAAAGCCTTAGGGAGCAATCAGCCCCAGCATTTT. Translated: CAISVKALGSNQPQHF.

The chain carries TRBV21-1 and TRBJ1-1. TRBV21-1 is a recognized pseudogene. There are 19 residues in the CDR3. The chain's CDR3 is CASSKLAAGGEGWDTEAFF. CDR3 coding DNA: TGTGCCAGCAGCAAACTGGCTGCGGGCGGGGAAGGTTGGGACACTGAAGCTTTCTTT.

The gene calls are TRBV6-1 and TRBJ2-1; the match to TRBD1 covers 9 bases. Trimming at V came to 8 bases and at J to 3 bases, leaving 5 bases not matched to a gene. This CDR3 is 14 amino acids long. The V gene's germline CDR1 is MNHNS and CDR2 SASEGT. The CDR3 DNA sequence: TGTGCCAGCTACGGGACAGGGCTCTACAATGAGCAGTTCTTC. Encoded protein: CASYGTGLYNEQFF.

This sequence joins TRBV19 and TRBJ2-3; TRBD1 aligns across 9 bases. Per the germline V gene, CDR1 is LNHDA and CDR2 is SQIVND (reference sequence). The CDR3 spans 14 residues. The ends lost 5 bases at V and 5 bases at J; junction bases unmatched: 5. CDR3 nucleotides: TGTGCCAGTAGTCAGGGACAGGGAGTAGATACGCAGTATTTT. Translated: CASSQGQGVDTQYF.

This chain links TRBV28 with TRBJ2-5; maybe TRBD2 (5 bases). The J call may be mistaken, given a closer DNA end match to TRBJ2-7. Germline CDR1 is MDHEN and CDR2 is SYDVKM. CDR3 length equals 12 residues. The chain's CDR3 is CASSPARGEQYF. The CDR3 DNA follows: TGTGCCAGCAGTCCTGCCCGGGGCGAGCAGTACTTC.

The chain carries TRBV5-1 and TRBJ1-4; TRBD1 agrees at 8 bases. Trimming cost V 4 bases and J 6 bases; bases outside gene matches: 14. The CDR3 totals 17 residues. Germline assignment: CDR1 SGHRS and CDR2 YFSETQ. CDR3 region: CASSPSRGQGVYEKLFF. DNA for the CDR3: TGCGCCAGCAGCCCCTCTCGTGGACAGGGTGTATATGAAAAACTGTTTTTT.

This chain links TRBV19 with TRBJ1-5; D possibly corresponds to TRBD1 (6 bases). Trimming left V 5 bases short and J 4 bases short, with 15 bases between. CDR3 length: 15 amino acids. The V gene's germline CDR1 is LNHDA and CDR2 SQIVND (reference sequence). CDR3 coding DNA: TGTGCCAGTAGTTTTTCACAGGGTATGAATCAGCCCCAGCATTTT. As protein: CASSFSQGMNQPQHF.

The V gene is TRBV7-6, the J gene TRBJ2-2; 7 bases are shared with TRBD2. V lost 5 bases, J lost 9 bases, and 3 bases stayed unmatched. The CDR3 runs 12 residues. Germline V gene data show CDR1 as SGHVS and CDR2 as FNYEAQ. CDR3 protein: CASSRGEWELFF. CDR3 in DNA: TGTGCCAGCAGCCGGGGGGAGTGGGAGCTGTTTTTT.

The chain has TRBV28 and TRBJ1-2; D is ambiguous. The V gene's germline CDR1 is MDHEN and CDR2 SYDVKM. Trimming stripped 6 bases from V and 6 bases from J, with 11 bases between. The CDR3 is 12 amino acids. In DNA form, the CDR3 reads TGTGCCAGCAGCACCTTGGAGAATGGCTACACCTTC. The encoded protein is CASSTLENGYTF.

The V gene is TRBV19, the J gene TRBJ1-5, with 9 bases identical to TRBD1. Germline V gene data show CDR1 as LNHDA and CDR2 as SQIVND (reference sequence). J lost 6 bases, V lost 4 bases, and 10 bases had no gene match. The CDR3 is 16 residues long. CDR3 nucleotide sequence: TGTGCCAGTAGTACGGGACAGGGTGGGATGAGTCAGCCCCAGCATTTT. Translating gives CASSTGQGGMSQPQHF.